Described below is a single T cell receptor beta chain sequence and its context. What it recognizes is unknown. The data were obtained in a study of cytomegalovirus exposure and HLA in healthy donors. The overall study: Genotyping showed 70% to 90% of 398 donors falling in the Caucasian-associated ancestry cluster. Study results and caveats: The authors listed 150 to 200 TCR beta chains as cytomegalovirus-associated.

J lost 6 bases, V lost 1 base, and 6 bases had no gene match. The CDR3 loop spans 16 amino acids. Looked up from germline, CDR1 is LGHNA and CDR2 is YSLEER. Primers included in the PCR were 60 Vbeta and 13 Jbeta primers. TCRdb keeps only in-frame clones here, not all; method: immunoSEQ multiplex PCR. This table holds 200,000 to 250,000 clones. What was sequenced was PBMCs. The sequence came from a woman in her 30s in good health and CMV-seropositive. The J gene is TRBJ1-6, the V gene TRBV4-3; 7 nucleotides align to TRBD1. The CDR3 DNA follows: TGCGCCAGCAGCCAAGTTGGCAACAGGGGTAATTCACCCCTCCACTTT. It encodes CASSQVGNRGNSPLHF.